This entry lists 30 T cell receptor beta chains sequenced from one sample in a study of shared T cell receptors in the human thymus. Using immunoSEQ multiplex PCR, the repertoire was profiled, and TCRdb retains in-frame clones only, with some absent. The sample gives hundreds of thousands of clones, around 89% of which show up once; about 0.01% is in the top ten. This sample also appeared in a second study, on human thymus T cells.

The source material was thymocytes. These receptor sequences come from a boy under two years old with a congenital heart defect.

The chain is built from TRBV2 and TRBJ2-7; D perhaps matches TRBD2 (6 bases). The CDR3 loop spans 14 amino acids. Germline V lookup: CDR1 SNHLY, CDR2 FYNNEI. Trimming stripped 11 bases from V and 4 bases from J, with 21 bases between. CDR3: CAGALGTRGYEQYF. Here the CDR3 DNA reads TGTGCCGGGGCCCTCGGGACCCGGGGGTACGAGCAGTACTTC.

This chain connects TRBV2 to TRBJ2-7; tentatively, D is TRBD2 (5 bases). CDR3 length equals 15 residues. Trimming took off 2 bases at V and 2 bases at J, with 13 bases between the two ends. Germline-derived CDR1 and CDR2 are SNHLY and FYNNEI. The chain's CDR3 is CASSERWTETYEQYF. The CDR3 DNA sequence: TGTGCCAGCAGTGAAAGGTGGACTGAGACCTACGAGCAGTACTTC.

For the CDR3, the DNA is TGTGCCGCGGGGGGGGTCAGCTCTGGAAACACCATATATTTT. Encoded protein: CAAGGVSSGNTIYF. The chain links TRBV7-9 to TRBJ1-3, with a possible D match to TRBD1 (5 bases). V was shortened by 11 bases and J by 0 bases, with 14 bases between the two germline ends. The CDR3 contains 14 residues. Per the germline V gene, CDR1 is SEHNR and CDR2 is FQNEAQ (reference sequence).

V is TRBV4-3 and J is TRBJ2-3; perhaps TRBD1 as D (5 bases). Germline loops: CDR1 LGHNA, CDR2 YSLEER. Between the trimmed V and J ends, which lost 3 bases and 2 bases, there was a span of 18 bases. The CDR3 covers 17 residues. CDR3 residues: CASSHTGPGSSTDTQYF. DNA for the CDR3: TGCGCCAGCAGCCATACAGGTCCCGGGTCATCCACAGATACGCAGTATTTT.

This chain uses TRBV30 with TRBJ1-1; TRBD1 matches at 7 bases. Germline CDR1 and CDR2: GTSNPN and SVGIG (reference sequence). The CDR3 is made up of 13 amino acids. After removal of 0 bases from V and 8 bases from J, the junction contained 6 bases not matched to a gene. The CDR3 nucleotides are TGTGCCTGGAGTGTACCGGGGACAGACGAAGCTTTCTTT. Protein product: CAWSVPGTDEAFF.

The J gene is TRBJ1-3, the V gene TRBV11-2; D may be TRBD1 (5 bases). V lost 1 base to trimming and J lost 2 bases, with 12 bases between them. The CDR3 is 16 amino acids. Per germline, CDR1 SGHAT and CDR2 FQNNGV. The CDR3 DNA follows: TGTGCCAGCAGCTTAGGCTCCGGGGGAGCTGGAAACACCATATATTTT. Its translation: CASSLGSGGAGNTIYF. The full variable domain, in which reference TRBV11-2 and TRBJ1-3 provide the parts outside the CDR3, is EAGVAQSPRYKIIEKRQSVAFWCNPISGHATLYWYQQILGQGPKLLIQFQNNGVVDDSQLPKDRFSAERLKGVDSTLKIQPAKLEDSAVYLCASSLGSGGAGNTIYFGEGSWLTVV.

The chain links TRBV4-3 to TRBJ1-1, with 7 positions matching TRBD1. V dropped 0 bases and J dropped 2; count of bases not matched to a gene: 12. The CDR3 extends over 18 amino acids. Per germline, CDR1 LGHNA and CDR2 YSLEER. The CDR3 region has the DNA TGCGCCAGCAGCCAAGATCTGGGACAGTGGGGCCATAACACTGAAGCTTTCTTT. It translates to CASSQDLGQWGHNTEAFF.

This clone came up once. The chain recombines TRBV19 with TRBJ1-2; the match to TRBD1 covers 7 bases. This CDR3 is 15 amino acids long. The germline V gene encodes CDR1 LNHDA and CDR2 SQIVND (reference sequence). The trim removed 3 bases at V and 2 bases at J, leaving 6 bases unmatched. CDR3 bases: TGTGCCAGTAGTATCTGGGGACAGAGCAACTATGGCTACACCTTC. As protein: CASSIWGQSNYGYTF.

J is TRBJ1-3 and V is TRBV6-5; D is unclear. Per the germline V gene, CDR1 is MNHEY and CDR2 is SVGAGI. The CDR3 length is 14 residues. Trimming stripped 7 bases from V and 4 bases from J, with 14 bases between. The CDR3, as DNA: TGTGCCAGCACCGCAGGATCCCCCGGAAACACCATATATTTT. It is translated as CASTAGSPGNTIYF.

This chain connects TRBV27 to TRBJ2-1; possible D gene TRBD2, 6 bases. This CDR3 spans 16 amino acids. Germline loops: CDR1 MNHEY, CDR2 SMNVEV (reference sequence). The ends were cut back, 6 bases at V and 4 bases at J, with 19 bases in the middle. CDR3 in amino acids: CASRDQDGGPYNEQFF. As DNA, the CDR3 is TGTGCCAGCAGGGACCAGGACGGGGGACCTTACAATGAGCAGTTCTTC.

V and J are TRBV6-5 and TRBJ1-2; no clear D gene. The germline V gene encodes CDR1 MNHEY and CDR2 SVGAGI. The CDR3 spans 12 residues. V was pared by 6 bases and J by 8 bases, with 13 bases between. CDR3 loop: CASRRGGKGYTF. The CDR3 nucleotides read TGTGCCAGCAGGCGGGGAGGGAAGGGCTACACCTTC.

This chain uses TRBV25-1 with TRBJ2-3, with unresolved D. V lost 0 bases to trimming and J lost 0 bases, with 7 bases between them. Germline CDR1 MGHDK, CDR2 SYGVNS. The CDR3 spans 15 residues. This CDR3 is CASSEYGRSTDTQYF. The CDR3 bases are TGTGCCAGCAGTGAATATGGCAGGAGCACAGATACGCAGTATTTT.

This clone was picked up a small number of times. The J gene is TRBJ2-3, the V gene TRBV29-1; the match to TRBD2 covers 14 bases. Trimming cost V 0 bases and J 4 bases; bases outside gene matches: 6. The CDR3 is 17 amino acids. Germline loops: CDR1 SQVTM, CDR2 ANQGSEA. CDR3 DNA: TGCAGCGTTGAAGAAGGGACTAGCGGGAGTTGGGCAGATACGCAGTATTTT. Its protein is CSVEEGTSGSWADTQYF.

A word on this clone: Other DNA sequences in the sample encode the same CDR3. The chain joins TRBV2 to TRBJ2-3; 12 bases map to TRBD2. The CDR3 has 16 residues. The V gene's germline CDR1 is SNHLY and CDR2 FYNNEI. Trimming removed 5 bases from V and 2 bases from J; junction bases left unmatched: 5. CDR3 bases: TGTGCCAGCAGTTCAGGACTAGCGGGACTCACAGATACGCAGTATTTT. It specifies CASSSGLAGLTDTQYF.

The chain has TRBV25-1 and TRBJ2-1; possible D gene TRBD2, 7 bases. The CDR3 is 17 amino acids. Germline CDR1 MGHDK, CDR2 SYGVNS. V was pared by 6 bases and J by 0 bases, with 18 bases between. The CDR3 is CASSGGLDGSSYNEQFF. The CDR3 nucleotides are TGTGCCAGCAGCGGGGGGCTGGACGGGAGCTCCTACAATGAGCAGTTCTTC.

The chain employs TRBV6-1 and TRBJ1-3; possibly TRBD1 for D (5 bases). The CDR3 contains 17 residues. V was trimmed by 1 base and J by 4 bases, leaving 17 bases between them. CDR1 MNHNS and CDR2 SASEGT come from the germline V gene. CDR3 sequence: CASSEGLSQPGGNTIYF. The CDR3 DNA follows: TGTGCCAGCAGTGAAGGACTCTCACAGCCAGGGGGAAACACCATATATTTT.

The chain carries TRBV11-2 and TRBJ2-1; 8 bases align to TRBD1. The CDR3 consists of 15 residues. Germline V lookup: CDR1 SGHAT, CDR2 FQNNGV. V gave up 2 bases and J gave up 4 bases; unmatched junction bases: 4. The CDR3 sequence: CASSLSQGVYNEQFF. The CDR3 coding sequence is TGTGCCAGCAGCTTATCACAGGGGGTTTACAATGAGCAGTTCTTC.

The J gene is TRBJ1-3, the V gene TRBV15, with D tentatively TRBD1 (6 bases). CDR1 and CDR2 from the germline V gene are LNHNV and YYDKDF (reference sequence). CDR3 length: 17 amino acids. The ends were cut back, 0 bases at V and 0 bases at J, with 12 bases in the middle. The CDR3 nucleotides read TGTGCCACCAGCAGAGATCATAGGGGGAGCTCTGGAAACACCATATATTTT. Its translation: CATSRDHRGSSGNTIYF. Supplemented by reference TRBV15 and TRBJ1-3, the full variable domain reads DAMVIQNPRYQVTQFGKPVTLSCSQTLNHNVMYWYQQKSSQAPKLLFHYYDKDFNNEADTPDNFQSRRPNTSFCFLDIRSPGLGDTAMYLCATSRDHRGSSGNTIYFGEGSWLTVV.

CDR3 loop: CASSSSSGGNTEAFF. The CDR3 coding sequence is TGTGCCAGCAGCTCCTCGTCGGGAGGGAACACTGAAGCTTTCTTT. This sequence joins TRBV7-8 and TRBJ1-1; D uncertain. Germline V lookup: CDR1 SGHVS, CDR2 FQNEAQ. The CDR3 extends over 15 amino acids. Trimming pared 4 bases from V and 1 base from J, leaving 13 bases between.

This sequence joins TRBV4-3 and TRBJ2-2; TRBD1 aligns across 8 bases. The CDR3 has 16 residues. V was pared by 1 base and J by 5 bases, with 6 bases of the junction left unmatched. Looked up from germline, CDR1 is LGHNA and CDR2 is YSLEER. CDR3 amino acids: CASSQGGQGATGELFF. The CDR3 DNA reads TGCGCCAGCAGCCAAGGAGGCCAGGGGGCTACCGGGGAGCTGTTTTTT.

The chain couples TRBV19 to TRBJ1-2; weak D call: TRBD1 (6 bases). Germline V lookup: CDR1 LNHDA, CDR2 SQIVND (reference sequence). V lost 11 bases, J lost 7 bases, and 17 bases lay in between. This CDR3 contains 12 residues. CDR3: CAAQNRAAGYTF. The DNA of the CDR3 is TGTGCCGCTCAAAACAGGGCTGCTGGCTACACCTTC.

This chain uses TRBV27 with TRBJ1-2; perhaps TRBD1 as D (6 bases). V shed 5 bases and J shed 8 bases, with 24 bases lying between them. The germline V gene encodes CDR1 MNHEY and CDR2 SMNVEV (reference sequence). This CDR3 contains 16 residues. In DNA form, the CDR3 reads TGTGCCAGCAGTCAAAAGACAGGTACCCAGTGGAGCGGCTACACCTTC. It yields the protein CASSQKTGTQWSGYTF.

About this clone: This sample also contains other DNA sequences that code for the same CDR3. This chain joins TRBV11-2 and TRBJ1-5; 10 bases fit TRBD1. V gave up 10 bases and J gave up 6 bases; unmatched junction bases: 12. Germline V lookup: CDR1 SGHAT, CDR2 FQNNGV. There are 15 residues in the CDR3. The CDR3: CATSGYGDRGQPQHF. Here the CDR3 DNA reads TGTGCCACCTCGGGGTATGGGGACAGGGGTCAGCCCCAGCATTTT.

This clone was recorded once. The V call is TRBV28, the J call TRBJ2-7; TRBD1 aligns across 12 bases. Germline values: CDR1 MDHEN, CDR2 SYDVKM. The CDR3 loop spans 16 amino acids. J lost 4 bases, V lost 7 bases, and 11 bases had no gene match. The CDR3 loop reads CASTPPGDRGQYEQYF. In nucleotides, the CDR3 is TGTGCCAGCACTCCCCCCGGGGACAGGGGGCAATACGAGCAGTACTTC.

The rearrangement uses TRBV4-1 and TRBJ2-2; TRBD2 matches at 14 bases. The J segment lost 7 bases and the V segment lost 0 bases, leaving 10 bases of the junction unmatched. CDR1 and CDR2 from the germline V gene are MGHRA and YSYEKL. The length of the CDR3 is 19 residues. The DNA for the CDR3 is TGCGCCAGCAGCCAAGAGCGGACTAGCGGGAGGACCTTTAACGGGGAGCTGTTTTTT. Amino acids: CASSQERTSGRTFNGELFF.

This rearrangement joins TRBV7-8 to TRBJ2-2, with 7 bases identical to TRBD2. V shed 5 bases and J 3 bases; nucleotides not matched to a gene: 6. The CDR3 has 15 amino acids. Looked up from germline, CDR1 is SGHVS and CDR2 is FQNEAQ. CDR3 sequence reads: CASSHGLGYTGELFF. The CDR3, as DNA: TGTGCCAGCAGCCACGGACTAGGGTACACCGGGGAGCTGTTTTTT. Full variable domain (missing parts from reference TRBV7-8 and TRBJ2-2): GAGVSQSPRYKVAKRGQDVALRCDPISGHVSLFWYQQALGQGPEFLTYFQNEAQLDKSGLPSDRFFAERPEGSVSTLKIQRTQQEDSAVYLCASSHGLGYTGELFFGEGSRLTVL.

The V call is TRBV10-3, the J call TRBJ2-1, with D possibly TRBD1 on 6 matching bases. CDR1 ENHRY and CDR2 SYGVKD come from the germline V gene. CDR3 length: 14 residues. Trimming pared 6 bases from V and 5 bases from J, leaving 14 bases between. The CDR3 coding sequence is TGTGCCATCAGGGGGGCCGGGCCTCACAATGAGCAGTTCTTC. Translated, it gives CAIRGAGPHNEQFF.

The rearrangement joins TRBV11-2 to TRBJ2-1; a possible D gene is TRBD1 (5 bases). Trimming removed 0 bases at V and 5 bases at J, with 17 bases between. The CDR3 is 17 amino acids. The V gene's germline CDR1 is SGHAT and CDR2 FQNNGV. CDR3 nucleotide sequence: TGTGCCAGCAGCTTAGATCGCGACAGCCTAGGGGACAATGAGCAGTTCTTC. Its translation is CASSLDRDSLGDNEQFF.

This sequence joins TRBV4-1 and TRBJ1-1; possible D gene TRBD1, 5 bases. V lost 4 bases, J lost 1 base, and 10 bases lay in between. Germline CDR1 reads MGHRA; CDR2 reads YSYEKL. CDR3 length: 14 residues. CDR3 region: CASSRRTTNTEAFF. As DNA, the CDR3 is TGCGCCAGCAGCCGTCGGACAACGAACACTGAAGCTTTCTTT.

The chain employs TRBV29-1 and TRBJ1-4; D is possibly TRBD1 (5 bases). The CDR3 is 14 residues long. V lost 6 bases, J lost 7 bases, and 18 bases lay in between. CDR1 is SQVTM, CDR2 ANQGSEA, per germline. Here the CDR3 DNA reads TGCAGCGTGTCTCCTCAGGGTGACGGTGAAAAACTGTTTTTT. Its translation is CSVSPQGDGEKLFF.